These 28 T cell receptor beta chains were all obtained from the same sample, sequenced in a study of shared clonotypes between healthy human individuals. Clones were read by immunoSEQ multiplex PCR, and TCRdb kept only the in-frame ones, dropping some. The table has some 2.3 million clones, more than 80% seen once. The specimen was naive CD4+ T cells from PBMCs. Subset reported: CD45RA+ positively selected. These receptors originate from a man younger than 30 in good health. Some clones in this sample may be carry-over from other donors' samples.

The rearrangement links TRBV5-1 to TRBJ2-7, with 11 bases that match TRBD2. CDR1 is SGHRS, CDR2 YFSETQ, per germline. Germline trimming cut 0 bases from V and 7 bases from J; bases unmatched to any gene: 9. The CDR3 totals 16 residues. This chain's CDR3 is CASSLARVAGGKEQYF. The DNA for the CDR3 is TGCGCCAGCAGCTTGGCCCGGGTAGCGGGAGGGAAAGAGCAGTACTTC.

V and J are TRBV2 and TRBJ1-1; D not certain. The CDR3 consists of 9 residues. V lost 8 bases, J lost 11 bases, and 9 bases lay in between. The germline V gene has CDR1 SNHLY and CDR2 FYNNEI. CDR3 protein: CASGRVAFF. CDR3 nucleotide sequence: TGTGCCAGCGGCCGTGTGGCTTTCTTT.

The V and J genes are TRBV18 and TRBJ1-1; 7 nucleotides line up with TRBD1. From germline, CDR1 is KGHSH and CDR2 LQKENI. This CDR3 comprises 14 residues. The ends lost 6 bases at V and 3 bases at J; junction bases unmatched: 7. The CDR3 nucleotides are TGTGCCAGCTCCGTAACCGGGACAGACACTGAAGCTTTCTTT. This codes for CASSVTGTDTEAFF.

This chain links TRBV6-1 with TRBJ2-2; 7 nucleotides line up with TRBD1. With 5 bases clipped from V and 4 bases from J, the junction kept 4 bases outside the gene matches. Germline V CDR1 and CDR2: MNHNS, SASEGT. The CDR3 is made up of 14 amino acids. The CDR3 here is CASSKTGRTGELFF. Written as DNA, the CDR3 is TGTGCCAGCAGTAAGACAGGGCGCACCGGGGAGCTGTTTTTT.

The chain is built from TRBV5-1 and TRBJ2-5; D tentatively fits TRBD1 or TRBD2 (5 bases each). The V end was cut by 3 bases, the J end by 3 bases, with 15 bases between. Germline assignment: CDR1 SGHRS and CDR2 YFSETQ. This CDR3 comprises 15 residues. The CDR3 region is CASSWGTVEEETQYF. CDR3 coding DNA: TGCGCCAGCAGCTGGGGGACGGTGGAAGAAGAGACCCAGTACTTC.

The CDR3 loop is CASSPHSSGANVLTF. In DNA form, the CDR3 reads TGTGCCAGCAGCCCACACAGTTCTGGGGCCAACGTCCTGACTTTC. The chain joins TRBV7-3 to TRBJ2-6; D is unclear. The V gene's germline CDR1 is SGHTA and CDR2 FQGTGA. Trimming removed 5 bases at V and 1 base at J, with 9 bases between. This CDR3 has 15 amino acids. The whole variable domain, remainder taken from reference TRBV7-3 and TRBJ2-6, is GAGVSQTPSNKVTEKGKYVELRCDPISGHTALYWYRQSLGQGPEFLIYFQGTGAADDSGLPNDRFFAVRPEGSVSTLKIQRTERGDSAVYLCASSPHSSGANVLTFGAGSRLTVL.

This chain connects TRBV15 to TRBJ1-5, with D possibly TRBD1 on 6 matching bases. Trimming left V 3 bases short and J 2 bases short, with 8 bases between. Germline values: CDR1 LNHNV, CDR2 YYDKDF (reference sequence). The CDR3 runs to 14 residues. CDR3 coding DNA: TGTGCCACCAGCAGGGGGGCAGGCAATCAGCCCCAGCATTTT. It translates to CATSRGAGNQPQHF.

The V and J genes are TRBV6-5 and TRBJ2-1; TRBD2 matches at 13 bases. Trimming at V came to 4 bases and at J to 6 bases, leaving 3 bases not matched to a gene. The CDR3 covers 15 residues. CDR1 is MNHEY, CDR2 SVGAGI, per germline. The CDR3 region has the DNA TGTGCCAGCAGTTCTTGGACTAGCGGGAGCAATGAGCAGTTCTTC. It codes for CASSSWTSGSNEQFF.

This clone was seen a single time. The chain employs TRBV10-3 and TRBJ1-2; weak D call: TRBD1 (5 bases). From germline, CDR1 is ENHRY and CDR2 SYGVKD. V lost 11 bases and J lost 3, with 10 bases in between. This CDR3 is 11 amino acids long. The CDR3 loop is CAAGGDYGYTF. In DNA form, the CDR3 reads TGTGCCGCCGGGGGAGACTATGGCTACACCTTC.

This chain uses TRBV6-1 with TRBJ2-1; 8 bases are a match to TRBD1. With V trimmed by 7 bases and J by 8 bases, 10 bases remained unmatched. The CDR3 sequence is 14 residues long. The germline V gene has CDR1 MNHNS and CDR2 SASEGT. Here the CDR3 DNA reads TGTGCCAGCACCTGGACAGGGATCGCGGATGAGCAGTTCTTC. Amino acids: CASTWTGIADEQFF.

This chain links TRBV2 with TRBJ2-7; 9 positions agree with TRBD1. CDR3 size: 16 residues. V trimming: 7 bases; J trimming: 1 base; junction bases outside the gene matches: 11. CDR1 and CDR2 from the germline V gene are SNHLY and FYNNEI. CDR3 in amino acids: CASTLNPGTGSYEQYF. CDR3 nucleotide sequence: TGTGCCAGCACCCTCAACCCGGGGACAGGGTCCTACGAGCAGTACTTC. Together with reference TRBV2 and TRBJ2-7, the CDR3 gives the full variable domain: EPEVTQTPSHQVTQMGQEVILRCVPISNHLYFYWYRQILGQKVEFLVSFYNNEISEKSEIFDDQFSVERPDGSNFTLKIRSTKLEDSAMYFCASTLNPGTGSYEQYFGPGTRLTVT.

V usage is TRBV28 and J usage is TRBJ1-2; 9 bases are shared with TRBD1. Germline V CDR1 and CDR2: MDHEN, SYDVKM. Losses at the gene ends were 4 bases for V and 6 bases for J; bases not matched to a gene: 6. This CDR3 comprises 14 residues. The CDR3 loop reads CASSYRGRFDGYTF. DNA of the CDR3: TGTGCCAGCAGTTACAGGGGGCGTTTCGATGGCTACACCTTC.

This clone appeared once. This sequence joins TRBV10-3 and TRBJ2-3; tentatively, D is TRBD2 (8 bases). Per the germline V gene, CDR1 is ENHRY and CDR2 is SYGVKD. V dropped 2 bases and J dropped 10 bases, with 22 bases sitting between them. CDR3 length: 16 residues. The CDR3 DNA follows: TGTGCCATCAGTGAGCCGAATAGCGGGACAGCCGGGGCGCAGTATTTT. Residues: CAISEPNSGTAGAQYF.

This clone showed up just a few times. V and J are TRBV6-1 and TRBJ1-2; D unclear. Germline assignment: CDR1 MNHNS and CDR2 SASEGT. The CDR3 has 17 amino acids. V lost 2 bases to trimming and J lost 4 bases, with 20 bases between them. CDR3 DNA: TGTGCCAGCAGTGAAAGCACTTCCCGTCCTAGAGGCTATGGCTACACCTTC. Amino acids: CASSESTSRPRGYGYTF.

This sequence joins TRBV5-4 and TRBJ2-5; 7 bases align to TRBD2. V trimming: 5 bases; J trimming: 3 bases; junction bases outside the gene matches: 4. The germline CDR1 and CDR2 sequences are SGHNT and YYREEE (reference sequence). The CDR3 spans 13 residues. The CDR3 protein is CASRLAVEETQYF. CDR3 sequence (DNA): TGTGCCAGCAGGCTAGCGGTAGAAGAGACCCAGTACTTC.

This chain uses TRBV5-6 with TRBJ2-2; the D is unclear. Trimming cost V 1 base and J 3 bases, with 4 bases left between them. CDR3 size: 13 residues. The germline CDR1 and CDR2 sequences are SGHDT and YYEEEE. The CDR3, as DNA: TGTGCCAGCAGCTTGATGGACACCGGGGAGCTGTTTTTT. As protein: CASSLMDTGELFF.

The chain uses TRBV19 and TRBJ2-1, with D possibly TRBD2 on 5 matching bases. The V gene lost 8 bases and the J gene lost 4 bases, with 21 bases spanning the gap. This CDR3 has 16 amino acids. Germline CDR1 reads LNHDA; CDR2 reads SQIVND (reference sequence). The CDR3 region is CASAGRVASGYNEQFF. CDR3 nucleotide sequence: TGTGCCAGTGCCGGGCGGGTAGCGAGTGGATACAATGAGCAGTTCTTC.

This chain joins TRBV15 and TRBJ1-2; D perhaps matches TRBD1 (5 bases). V lost 0 bases to trimming and J lost 12 bases, with 17 bases between them. The V gene's germline CDR1 is LNHNV and CDR2 YYDKDF (reference sequence). The CDR3 is 14 residues long. DNA of the CDR3: TGTGCCACCAGCAGAGACCGGGACGAGGGGAGTCACACCTTC. Translation gives CATSRDRDEGSHTF.

The genes are TRBV5-4 and TRBJ1-2, with 7 bases matching TRBD1. The CDR3 spans 14 residues. Germline-derived CDR1 and CDR2 are SGHNT and YYREEE (reference sequence). V trimming: 2 bases; J trimming: 4 bases; junction bases outside the gene matches: 5. CDR3 in DNA: TGTGCCAGCAGCTTCGGGACAGTTCCCTATGGCTACACCTTC. As protein: CASSFGTVPYGYTF.

V and J are TRBV27 and TRBJ2-7; TRBD1 matches 8 bases. The CDR3 has 15 amino acids. The germline V gene has CDR1 MNHEY and CDR2 SMNVEV (reference sequence). The trim removed 2 bases at V and 6 bases at J, leaving 9 bases unmatched. The CDR3 protein is CASSLRTGIGSEQYF. CDR3 nucleotide sequence: TGTGCCAGCAGTTTACGGACAGGGATAGGGTCCGAGCAGTACTTC.

This chain uses TRBV19 with TRBJ1-5, with 9 bases lining up with TRBD1. The CDR3 length is 13 residues. Trimming took 5 bases from V and 6 from J; bases not matched to a gene: 2. Germline CDR1 reads LNHDA; CDR2 reads SQIVND (reference sequence). The CDR3 DNA follows: TGTGCCAGTAGTGGGACAGGGAGTCAGCCCCAGCATTTT. This codes for CASSGTGSQPQHF.

The chain is built from TRBV7-9 and TRBJ2-5; 11 bases line up with TRBD2. The CDR3 length is 18 residues. J lost 6 bases, V lost 5 bases, and 17 bases had no gene match. Germline V CDR1 and CDR2: SEHNR, FQNEAQ (reference sequence). CDR3 bases: TGTGCCAGCAGCCCTGGAGGGGCAGATAGCGGGAGGGGTAAGACCCAGTACTTC. Translating it yields CASSPGGADSGRGKTQYF. The whole variable domain, remainder taken from reference TRBV7-9 and TRBJ2-5, is DTGVSQNPRHKITKRGQNVTFRCDPISEHNRLYWYRQTLGQGPEFLTYFQNEAQLEKSRLLSDRFSAERPKGSFSTLEIQRTEQGDSAMYLCASSPGGADSGRGKTQYFGPGTRLLVL.

This clone has a handful of counts. This chain uses TRBV10-1 with TRBJ2-2; D perhaps matches TRBD2 (6 bases). V gave up 2 bases and J gave up 1 base, with 11 bases separating them. Germline V CDR1 and CDR2: WNHNN, SYGVQD (reference sequence). CDR3 length equals 16 residues. For the CDR3, the DNA is TGCGCCAGCAGTGAGAGGGCGGGATGGAACACCGGGGAGCTGTTTTTT. Its translation is CASSERAGWNTGELFF.

V and J are TRBV28 and TRBJ2-5; 8 bases map to TRBD1. Germline V gene lookup returns CDR1 MDHEN and CDR2 SYDVKM. The length of the CDR3 is 15 residues. After removal of 4 bases from V and 5 bases from J, the junction contained 9 bases not matched to a gene. CDR3 bases: TGTGCCAGCAGTTCTGGGGCAGGGGGCCGCGAGACCCAGTACTTC. This sequence encodes CASSSGAGGRETQYF. The full variable domain, in which reference TRBV28 and TRBJ2-5 provide the parts outside the CDR3, is DVKVTQSSRYLVKRTGEKVFLECVQDMDHENMFWYRQDPGLGLRLIYFSYDVKMKEKGDIPEGYSVSREKKERFSLILESASTNQTSMYLCASSSGAGGRETQYFGPGTRLLVL.

The chain carries TRBV18 and TRBJ1-5; D unclear. V was trimmed by 4 bases and J by 9 bases, leaving 16 bases between them. The CDR3 runs 14 residues. Germline V CDR1 and CDR2: KGHSH, LQKENI. The CDR3 DNA reads as TGTGCCAGCTCACAGCATGGCGGCTACGGGCCCCAGCATTTT. Translating gives CASSQHGGYGPQHF.

The chain links TRBV19 to TRBJ2-7; the D gene is possibly TRBD2 (5 bases). The CDR3 covers 16 residues. Germline CDR1 LNHDA, CDR2 SQIVND (reference sequence). The V and J ends lost 2 bases and 0 bases respectively, with 14 bases between them. The CDR3 region has the DNA TGTGCCAGTAGTATAAGCAGAAGGGAGAGCTCCTACGAGCAGTACTTC. Protein product: CASSISRRESSYEQYF.

This clone showed up just a few times. Other DNA sequences of this sample code for an identical CDR3. The rearrangement joins TRBV28 to TRBJ2-7; D call uncertain. Trimming shortened V by 1 base and J by 3 bases, and 1 base separated the two germline ends. The germline V gene encodes CDR1 MDHEN and CDR2 SYDVKM. The CDR3 length is 11 residues. Here the CDR3 reads CASSLFYEQYF. The CDR3 region has the DNA TGTGCCAGCAGTTTATTCTACGAGCAGTACTTC.

The chain has TRBV28 and TRBJ1-1; TRBD1 aligns across 7 bases. This CDR3 has 15 amino acids. The junction had 9 bases not matched to a gene; V was cut back by 4 bases and J by 4 bases. Germline V gene sequence: CDR1 MDHEN, CDR2 SYDVKM. CDR3 coding DNA: TGTGCCAGCAGTTCCGCGACAGGGTTCTTCACTGAAGCTTTCTTT. Protein: CASSSATGFFTEAFF.